This TCR beta chain emerged from a study of blood T cell repertoires in COVID-19 (dated by TCRdb to between 2020 and 2021). Some background on the complete study: Samples covering the acute and convalescent phases of COVID-19 were provided by collaborators in the United States, Italy and Spain. The repertoires were made available in a free public database intended to serve as a resource for research on the immune response to SARS-CoV-2. The samples were drawn from the first 160 participants of the ongoing ImmuneRACE study and from some 1,300 subjects provided by 6 global collaborators. Deeply sampled blood TCRbeta repertoires from subjects exposed to, actively infected with, or recovered from COVID-19 were included in the dataset. The material from the prospective study consisted of cDNA or gDNA derived from T cells, B-cell-depleted T cells, or PBMCs. Sample metadata almost always included a de-identified subject ID, COVID-19 status, age in years and sex. Where available, HLA class I and class II types were obtained from metadata supplied by the sample provider rather than from assay-based typing.

CDR1 and CDR2 (MNHNS, SASEGT) derive from the germline V gene. The CDR3, from cysteine to phenylalanine, totals 16 residues. The entry retains the CDR3 DNA only, 48 bases that are in frame from base 1. V is clipped by 0 bases and J by 1 base, and the sequence between their germline boundaries is 9 bases long. Collaborating institutions collected whole blood in K2EDTA tubes following their own protocols. Collaborator samples were shipped for TCRbeta analysis as frozen whole blood, isolated PBMCs, or DNA extracted from either sample type. Comments on this clone: This receptor's antigen is unknown. Base qualities were left out, and no much larger clone turns up one base away.

TCRbeta CDR3 regions were amplified from genomic DNA by means of the immunoSEQ Assay, a bias-controlled multiplex PCR. The original methods were these. The number of nucleated cells in each sample was estimated by amplification of reference gene primers within the assay. Sequence reads were collapsed and filtered to measure the absolute abundance of every unique TCRbeta CDR3 rearrangement. Productive Simpson clonality was computed per sample as the square root of Simpson's diversity index over productive rearrangements. TCRdb retrieved this table from immuneACCESS and kept in-frame rearrangements only. Not all clones are present; in checked studies, unresolved V genes account for under half, and no reason is known for the remainder. That table furnishes V, J and clone size, whereas the DNA furnished D and trimming. The sample contains around 95,000 clones, approximately 84% of them found a single time. The ten biggest clones cover roughly 10% of the sample.

The research as a whole found: The amount of clinical and demographic metadata varied by source and participant and was provided uncurated.

Sample: peripheral blood. The chain is made from TRBV6-1 and TRBJ2-2, with a tentative D gene TRBD1 over 6 matching bases. The clonotype comes from an elderly woman with acute or convalescent COVID-19. The bases are TGTGCCAGCAGTGAAGCCAGACAGGTGAACACCGGGGAGCTGTTTTTT. Its protein is CASSEARQVNTGELFF.